Shown below are 3 T cell receptor beta chains from a single sample sequenced in a study of CD8 T cells in ankylosing spondylitis. One entry per CDR3 protein results from TCRdb running MiXCR on the 5' RACE reads. The sample contains 200,000 to 250,000 distinct CDR3 sequences, about 26% of which appear only once. Input material: blood, either unsorted or a sorted T cell fraction (not recorded which). These receptors originate from a male donor with ankylosing spondylitis or in good health (not recorded which).

This clonotype was recorded at least ten times. The chain has TRBV7-9 and TRBJ2-3, with 7 bases aligning to TRBD1. Per the germline V gene, CDR1 is SEHNR and CDR2 is FQNEAQ (reference sequence). CDR3 length equals 16 residues. V gave up 1 base and J gave up 5 bases; unmatched junction bases: 9. CDR3 protein: CASSLGDSRAGDTQYF. The CDR3 region has the DNA TGTGCCAGCAGCTTAGGGGACAGCCGGGCGGGAGATACGCAGTATTTT.

This clonotype was seen repeatedly, ten times or more. The chain is built from TRBV5-1 and TRBJ1-3; D gene ambiguous. Germline V gene lookup returns CDR1 SGHRS and CDR2 YFSETQ. This CDR3 is 16 amino acids long. The V gene lost 0 bases and the J gene lost 0 bases, with 10 bases spanning the gap. DNA for the CDR3: TGCGCCAGCAGCTTGGGCCCGAGTTCCTCTGGAAACACCATATATTTT. This sequence encodes CASSLGPSSSGNTIYF.

The table lists this clonotype with many counts. The gene calls are TRBV5-1 and TRBJ2-7; D is perhaps TRBD1 (5 bases). Germline lookup yields CDR1 SGHRS and CDR2 YFSETQ. Deletions cut 1 base from V and 3 bases from J, with 8 bases between. The CDR3 is made up of 13 amino acids. The CDR3 here is CASSLSGHYEQYF. DNA for the CDR3: TGCGCCAGCAGCTTGAGTGGACACTACGAGCAGTACTTC.